Shown below are 6 T cell receptor beta chains from a single sample sequenced in a study of T-cell memory formation after mild COVID-19 (TCRdb year 2021). Library prep was done by 5' RACE. Sequenced on an Illumina NovaSeq 6000. In-frame beta chains were kept once TCRdb had trimmed the public reads at Q25 with fastp and called clones with MiXCR. Each CDR3 protein gets just one entry, which takes the most common genes and DNA from the rows behind it. This sample comprises 150,000 to 200,000 distinct CDR3 sequences, 20% to 25% of them detected only once. About 23% of the sample is held by the ten biggest clonotypes. The specimen was PBMCs or a T cell subset sorted from them (not recorded which). The receptors come from an adult woman who had mild COVID-19 (a few samples of this study predate the infection). The sample titles of this study are shuffled in the database, so cell type and time point are left out; the donor was told from shared clones.

The chain employs TRBV7-9 and TRBJ2-1; 9 bases match TRBD1. Germline V gene lookup returns CDR1 SEHNR and CDR2 FQNEAQ (reference sequence). The CDR3 is 17 amino acids. V was clipped by 4 bases and J by 3 bases; unmatched bases: 10. Written as DNA, the CDR3 is TGTGCCAGCAGCTCCTACGGACAGGGGCCACTCTACAATGAGCAGTTCTTC. The encoded protein is CASSSYGQGPLYNEQFF.

J is TRBJ2-5 and V is TRBV7-6; 7 nucleotides agree with TRBD1. The CDR3 length is 15 residues. CDR1 is SGHVS, CDR2 FNYEAQ, per germline. J lost 4 bases, V lost 5 bases, and 10 bases had no gene match. The CDR3 region is CASSPPGTASETQYF. CDR3 sequence (DNA): TGTGCCAGCAGCCCACCTGGGACAGCTTCAGAGACCCAGTACTTC.

The chain employs TRBV4-1 and TRBJ2-5; 9 bases line up with TRBD2. V was clipped by 4 bases and J by 1 base; unmatched bases: 7. Germline V gene lookup returns CDR1 MGHRA and CDR2 YSYEKL. This CDR3 contains 16 residues. The CDR3 DNA reads TGCGCCAGCAGCCCCAGCGGGGGGCCCTTCCAAGAGACCCAGTACTTC. This translates into CASSPSGGPFQETQYF.

The CDR3 DNA reads as TGTGCCACCAGCAGGGAAACAGGGAGGTCTGAAGCTTTCTTT. Its translation is CATSRETGRSEAFF. V is TRBV15 and J is TRBJ1-1; possibly TRBD1 for D (6 bases). Germline V lookup: CDR1 LNHNV, CDR2 YYDKDF (reference sequence). V shed 3 bases and J shed 6 bases, with 14 bases lying between them. This CDR3 has 14 residues.

This clonotype turned up a few times. This sequence joins TRBV5-6 and TRBJ2-7; D unclear. Per the germline V gene, CDR1 is SGHDT and CDR2 is YYEEEE. Trimming took off 0 bases at V and 4 bases at J, with 5 bases between the two ends. This CDR3 is 12 amino acids long. The CDR3 here is CASSLEAYEQYF. The CDR3 DNA sequence: TGTGCCAGCAGCTTGGAGGCGTACGAGCAGTACTTC. The whole variable domain, remainder taken from reference TRBV5-6 and TRBJ2-7, is DAGVTQSPTHLIKTRGQQVTLRCSPKSGHDTVSWYQQALGQGPQFIFQYYEEEERQRGNFPDRFSGHQFPNYSSELNVNALLLGDSALYLCASSLEAYEQYFGPGTRLTVT.

The V gene is TRBV25-1, the J gene TRBJ2-7; D is ambiguous. Deletions cut 7 bases from V and 1 base from J, with 8 bases between. CDR3 length: 12 amino acids. Germline CDR1 and CDR2: MGHDK and SYGVNS. CDR3 in DNA: TGTGCCAGCACCGTGGGGTCCTACGAGCAGTACTTC. Protein product: CASTVGSYEQYF.